The 31 T cell receptor beta chains listed next were all sequenced from one sample in a study of beta chain features in type 1 diabetes. Every bit of the isolated RNA underwent reverse transcription, so sequencing read expressed TCRB transcripts. This table comes from immunoSEQ multiplex PCR, and its TCRdb copy is limited to in-frame clones, with some not included. The data contain about 140,000 clones, 9% to 10% of them singletons. The specimen was central memory CD4+ T cells from blood. The receptors were sampled from a middle-aged woman in good health.

The CDR3 spells CASSQVTGREKLFF. As DNA, the CDR3 is TGTGCCAGCAGCCAAGTTACTGGTCGAGAAAAACTGTTTTTT. The chain is built from TRBV14 and TRBJ1-4; no clear D. The CDR3 extends over 14 amino acids. Trimming removed 1 base at V and 8 bases at J, with 11 bases between. Germline CDR1 is SGHDN and CDR2 is FVKESK. The full variable domain, rest sourced from reference TRBV14 and TRBJ1-4, is EAGVTQFPSHSVIEKGQTVTLRCDPISGHDNLYWYRRVMGKEIKFLLHFVKESKQDESGMPNNRFLAERTGGTYSTLKVQPAELEDSGVYFCASSQVTGREKLFFGSGTQLSVL.

The chain has TRBV5-1 and TRBJ2-7; D perhaps matches TRBD1 (6 bases). Trimming left V 3 bases short and J 0 bases short, with 10 bases between. This CDR3 is built from 14 residues. Germline loops: CDR1 SGHRS, CDR2 YFSETQ. For the CDR3, the DNA is TGCGCCAGCAGCTCGACAGGCGGCTCCTACGAGCAGTACTTC. This encodes CASSSTGGSYEQYF.

J is TRBJ2-3 and V is TRBV6-1; D gene uncertain. V was shortened by 3 bases and J by 0 bases, with 7 bases between the two germline ends. The CDR3 extends over 14 amino acids. Germline CDR1 and CDR2: MNHNS and SASEGT. CDR3 residues: CASSESPSTDTQYF. The CDR3 DNA follows: TGTGCCAGCAGTGAGAGTCCTAGCACAGATACGCAGTATTTT.

V is TRBV1 and J is TRBJ1-1; the table assigns TRBD1, which was not confirmed against the DNA. TRBV1 is a pseudogene locus. The CDR3 consists of 17 residues. The CDR3 DNA reads as TGCACCAGCAGCCAAGATAGCCCGGACAGGGTGGTTGCTGAAGCTTTCTTT. Protein: CTSSQDSPDRVVAEAFF.

This clone has more than one count but fewer than ten. The CDR3 nucleotides are TGCAGCGTTGGATTCGGGGGGGGAAAACTGTTTTTT. The encoded protein is CSVGFGGGKLFF. V usage is TRBV29-1 and J usage is TRBJ1-4; D is possibly TRBD1 (5 bases). This CDR3 region has 12 residues. V was cut by 4 bases and J by 10 bases, with 13 bases left in between. Germline V CDR1 and CDR2: SQVTM, ANQGSEA.

This chain joins TRBV5-4 and TRBJ2-3, with D unresolved. Trimming left V 0 bases short and J 0 bases short, with 8 bases between. This CDR3 comprises 15 residues. Germline values: CDR1 SGHNT, CDR2 YYREEE (reference sequence). The CDR3 here is CASSLGASSTDTQYF. Here the CDR3 DNA reads TGTGCCAGCAGCTTGGGGGCCTCTAGCACAGATACGCAGTATTTT.

The V and J genes are TRBV9 and TRBJ2-3; TRBD2 agrees at 13 bases. Trimming removed 0 bases from V and 6 bases from J; junction bases left unmatched: 10. The CDR3 length is 18 residues. Germline CDR1 SGDLS, CDR2 YYNGEE. The chain's CDR3 is CASSVVGTSGAPGDTQYF. CDR3 DNA: TGTGCCAGCAGCGTAGTAGGGACTAGCGGGGCCCCCGGGGATACGCAGTATTTT. The whole variable domain, remainder taken from reference TRBV9 and TRBJ2-3, is DSGVTQTPKHLITATGQRVTLRCSPRSGDLSVYWYQQSLDQGLQFLIQYYNGEERAKGNILERFSAQQFPDLHSELNLSSLELGDSALYFCASSVVGTSGAPGDTQYFGPGTRLTVL.

This clone has a handful of counts. The chain has TRBV7-2 and TRBJ1-6; weak D call: TRBD1 (6 bases). Per germline, CDR1 SGHTA and CDR2 FQGNSA. V gave up 5 bases and J gave up 9 bases, with 11 bases separating them. The CDR3 has 13 amino acids. CDR3 region: CASSPQGTSPLHF. CDR3 coding DNA: TGTGCCAGCAGCCCACAGGGCACTTCACCCCTCCACTTT.

This clone was seen only a few times. This chain uses TRBV2 with TRBJ2-2, with D unclear. The CDR3 extends over 14 amino acids. Trimming shortened V by 6 bases and J by 4 bases, and 12 bases separated the two germline ends. The V gene's germline CDR1 is SNHLY and CDR2 FYNNEI. The CDR3 reads CASSYTLGTGELFF. The CDR3 DNA is TGTGCCAGCAGCTATACCCTCGGCACCGGGGAGCTGTTTTTT. Based on the CDR3 plus reference TRBV2 and TRBJ2-2, the full variable domain is EPEVTQTPSHQVTQMGQEVILRCVPISNHLYFYWYRQILGQKVEFLVSFYNNEISEKSEIFDDQFSVERPDGSNFTLKIRSTKLEDSAMYFCASSYTLGTGELFFGEGSRLTVL.

V usage is TRBV5-6 and J usage is TRBJ1-2; D is uncertain. V dropped 4 bases and J dropped 3 bases, with 19 bases sitting between them. The CDR3 has 16 amino acids. Germline V gene sequence: CDR1 SGHDT, CDR2 YYEEEE. CDR3 DNA: TGTGCCAGCAGCCTTGAGGAGGGCAGAGGCGACTATGGCTACACCTTC. Translating it yields CASSLEEGRGDYGYTF.

This clone was seen ten or more times. The chain joins TRBV7-9 to TRBJ2-1; 10 bases align to TRBD2. J gave up 8 bases and V 1 base, and 8 bases lay outside the gene matches. Per the germline V gene, CDR1 is SEHNR and CDR2 is FQNEAQ (reference sequence). The CDR3 length is 16 residues. CDR3 in amino acids: CASSLGLAGAGDEQFF. The CDR3 bases are TGTGCCAGCAGCTTAGGGCTAGCGGGGGCAGGGGATGAGCAGTTCTTC. The whole variable domain, filled in from reference TRBV7-9 and TRBJ2-1, reads DTGVSQNPRHKITKRGQNVTFRCDPISEHNRLYWYRQTLGQGPEFLTYFQNEAQLEKSRLLSDRFSAERPKGSFSTLEIQRTEQGDSAMYLCASSLGLAGAGDEQFFGPGTRLTVL.

Only one count was recorded for this clone. CDR3 coding DNA: TGCGCCAGCAGCTTGACTAGCGGGGCAGATACGCAGTATTTT. Its translation is CASSLTSGADTQYF. The rearrangement joins TRBV5-1 to TRBJ2-3, with TRBD2 matching over 10 bases. The CDR3 extends over 14 amino acids. The trim removed 1 base at V and 4 bases at J, leaving 0 bases unmatched. Per germline, CDR1 SGHRS and CDR2 YFSETQ.

The chain uses TRBV5-1 and TRBJ2-1, with D uncertain. The V and J ends lost 7 bases and 3 bases respectively, with 20 bases between them. CDR3 length: 16 residues. Per germline, CDR1 SGHRS and CDR2 YFSETQ. The CDR3 here is CASGKTPQDNYNEQFF. Here the CDR3 DNA reads TGCGCCAGCGGCAAGACGCCTCAAGACAACTACAATGAGCAGTTCTTC.

In its sample, this clone was seen a few times. The rearrangement joins TRBV6-6 to TRBJ1-1; 7 bases match TRBD1. V was clipped by 6 bases and J by 4 bases; unmatched bases: 11. CDR3 length: 15 amino acids. In germline, CDR1 is MNHNY, CDR2 SVGAGI (reference sequence). In DNA form, the CDR3 reads TGTGCCAGCAGCGACAGGGTGGATCTGTCCACTGAAGCTTTCTTT. Its translation: CASSDRVDLSTEAFF.

V usage is TRBV6-5 and J usage is TRBJ2-1; D may be TRBD1 (6 bases). Germline assignment: CDR1 MNHEY and CDR2 SVGAGI. Trimming stripped 5 bases from V and 7 bases from J, with 15 bases between. This CDR3 contains 14 residues. The CDR3 nucleotides read TGTGCCAGCAGTCTTATTAACAGGGTTAATGAGCAGTTCTTC. Translating gives CASSLINRVNEQFF.

The chain employs TRBV18 and TRBJ2-3; D is ambiguous. The CDR3 has 14 amino acids. Trimming removed 2 bases at V and 2 bases at J, with 8 bases between. Germline V gene sequence: CDR1 KGHSH, CDR2 LQKENI. CDR3 residues: CASSPFENTDTQYF. CDR3 DNA sequence: TGTGCCAGCTCACCATTCGAGAACACAGATACGCAGTATTTT.

This clone was seen more than once but under ten times. The chain couples TRBV15 to TRBJ1-5; D remains ambiguous. Germline assignment: CDR1 LNHNV and CDR2 YYDKDF (reference sequence). This CDR3 contains 16 residues. V shed 0 bases and J shed 3 bases, with 12 bases lying between them. The CDR3, as DNA: TGTGCCACCAGCAGAGATTTTAGAGGATACAATCAGCCCCAGCATTTT. It yields the protein CATSRDFRGYNQPQHF.

This chain connects TRBV19 to TRBJ2-1; 9 positions match TRBD2. The CDR3 is 16 residues long. In germline, CDR1 is LNHDA, CDR2 SQIVND (reference sequence). V lost 3 bases to trimming and J lost 2 bases; unmatched junction nucleotides: 5. Written as DNA, the CDR3 is TGTGCCAGTAGTATTCGGCGGGGGGGCGCCTACAATGAGCAGTTCTTC. Its translation: CASSIRRGGAYNEQFF. Based on the CDR3 plus reference TRBV19 and TRBJ2-1, the full variable domain is DGGITQSPKYLFRKEGQNVTLSCEQNLNHDAMYWYRQDPGQGLRLIYYSQIVNDFQKGDIAEGYSVSREKKESFPLTVTSAQKNPTAFYLCASSIRRGGAYNEQFFGPGTRLTVL.

As regards this clone: Within the sample, other DNA sequences also encode this same CDR3. V is TRBV7-2 and J is TRBJ2-3; 7 positions match TRBD2. The CDR3 is 15 residues long. CDR1 is SGHTA and CDR2 is FQGNSA in the germline V gene. V gave up 0 bases and J gave up 0 bases; unmatched junction bases: 0. The CDR3 DNA reads TGTGCCAGCAGCTTAGCAGCGGGGAGCACAGATACGCAGTATTTT. As protein: CASSLAAGSTDTQYF.

This chain connects TRBV2 to TRBJ1-3, with unresolved D. The CDR3 consists of 13 residues. Germline loops: CDR1 SNHLY, CDR2 FYNNEI. The V end was cut by 5 bases, the J end by 0 bases, with 5 bases between. As DNA, the CDR3 is TGTGCCAGCAGTTATAACTCTGGAAACACCATATATTTT. This encodes CASSYNSGNTIYF.

The gene calls are TRBV19 and TRBJ1-4, with 7 bases identical to TRBD1. CDR1 LNHDA and CDR2 SQIVND come from the germline V gene (reference sequence). V was clipped by 5 bases and J by 0 bases; unmatched bases: 0. This CDR3 has 14 amino acids. CDR3 region: CASSGQATNEKLFF. The CDR3 DNA reads TGTGCCAGTAGTGGACAGGCAACTAATGAAAAACTGTTTTTT.

By frequency in the sample, this clone is medium-sized. This chain connects TRBV23-1 to TRBJ2-2; D not certain. TRBV23-1 is known as an ORF, though its function is uncertain. This CDR3 comprises 15 residues. V dropped 7 bases and J dropped 0 bases, with 12 bases sitting between them. CDR3 DNA sequence: TGCGCCAGCATCATCACGGAGTCGAACACCGGGGAGCTGTTTTTT. Translation gives CASIITESNTGELFF.

The J gene is TRBJ2-7, the V gene TRBV11-2, with D possibly TRBD2 on 5 matching bases. The CDR3 runs to 12 residues. Per germline, CDR1 SGHAT and CDR2 FQNNGV. V was clipped by 5 bases and J by 3 bases, with 8 bases between them. The CDR3 loop is CASSRDFYEQYF. The CDR3, as DNA: TGTGCCAGCAGCCGGGATTTCTACGAGCAGTACTTC.

V usage is TRBV5-1 and J usage is TRBJ1-5, with D maybe TRBD1 (6 bases). The CDR3 sequence is 14 residues long. The V gene lost 0 bases and the J gene lost 2 bases, with 6 bases spanning the gap. The V gene's germline CDR1 is SGHRS and CDR2 YFSETQ. The CDR3 DNA reads TGCGCCAGCAGCTTGGCAGGGGGCAATCAGCCCCAGCATTTT. It encodes CASSLAGGNQPQHF. Looking up the rest from reference TRBV5-1 and TRBJ1-5 gives the full variable domain: KAGVTQTPRYLIKTRGQQVTLSCSPISGHRSVSWYQQTPGQGLQFLFEYFSETQRNKGNFPGRFSGRQFSNSRSEMNVSTLELGDSALYLCASSLAGGNQPQHFGDGTRLSIL.

This clone was counted at least ten times. This chain's CDR3 is CASSFTGGNEKLFF. CDR3 DNA: TGTGCCAGCAGTTTTACAGGGGGGAATGAAAAACTGTTTTTT. This sequence joins TRBV27 and TRBJ1-4; 8 nucleotides line up with TRBD1. The CDR3 runs 14 residues. Per germline, CDR1 MNHEY and CDR2 SMNVEV (reference sequence). V trimming: 3 bases; J trimming: 5 bases; junction bases outside the gene matches: 2. Together with reference TRBV27 and TRBJ1-4, the CDR3 gives the full variable domain: EAQVTQNPRYLITVTGKKLTVTCSQNMNHEYMSWYRQDPGLGLRQIYYSMNVEVTDKGDVPEGYKVSRKEKRNFPLILESPSPNQTSLYFCASSFTGGNEKLFFGSGTQLSVL.

This clone was recorded a few times. J is TRBJ1-5 and V is TRBV5-1; tentative D call: TRBD1 (5 bases). Germline lookup yields CDR1 SGHRS and CDR2 YFSETQ. Trimming shortened V by 4 bases and J by 2 bases, and 10 bases separated the two germline ends. The CDR3 has 14 amino acids. DNA of the CDR3: TGCGCCAGCAGCAGGGGATCCGGCAATCAGCCCCAGCATTTT. Encoded protein: CASSRGSGNQPQHF.

This clone was detected only a few times. V gene TRBV5-1 combines with J gene TRBJ1-3; D uncertain. Germline assignment: CDR1 SGHRS and CDR2 YFSETQ. The CDR3 is 15 amino acids. V was pared by 1 base and J by 3 bases, with 11 bases between. The CDR3 DNA reads as TGCGCCAGCAGCTTGTCAACGGGTTTTGGAAACACCATATATTTT. Its protein product is CASSLSTGFGNTIYF.

Only a few counts were recorded for this clone. The J gene is TRBJ1-3, the V gene TRBV7-9; 9 positions agree with TRBD1. Germline CDR1 is SEHNR and CDR2 is FQNEAQ (reference sequence). V lost 2 bases and J lost 4; bases outside the gene matches: 6. CDR3 length: 16 residues. DNA for the CDR3: TGTGCCAGCAGCTTAAAGGACAGGGGTGACGGAAACACCATATATTTT. Its protein product is CASSLKDRGDGNTIYF.

This clone was seen a handful of times. The rearrangement joins TRBV5-4 to TRBJ1-3; no clear D. The length of the CDR3 is 16 residues. The germline CDR1 and CDR2 sequences are SGHNT and YYREEE (reference sequence). Trimming cost V 3 bases and J 1 base, with 14 bases left between them. CDR3 in DNA: TGTGCCAGCAGCTCGGGTGGATCACTGTCTGGAAACACCATATATTTT. This encodes CASSSGGSLSGNTIYF.

The V gene is TRBV2, the J gene TRBJ1-5; maybe TRBD1 (5 bases). The V gene lost 6 bases and the J gene lost 1 base, with 10 bases spanning the gap. Germline V CDR1 and CDR2: SNHLY, FYNNEI. CDR3 length equals 14 residues. CDR3: CASRAQESNQPQHF. The CDR3 nucleotides read TGTGCCAGCAGGGCACAGGAGAGCAATCAGCCCCAGCATTTT.

V usage is TRBV7-9 and J usage is TRBJ1-2, with D uncertain. Trimming stripped 1 base from V and 6 bases from J, with 9 bases between. Germline values: CDR1 SEHNR, CDR2 FQNEAQ (reference sequence). CDR3 size: 13 residues. CDR3 loop: CASSLGEGDGYTF. The CDR3 DNA sequence: TGTGCCAGCAGCTTAGGGGAGGGCGATGGCTACACCTTC.